The sequence of this TCR beta chain was determined in a study of regulatory T cells in long-lasting Graves disease. Background on the study: Those with persistent Graves' disease had received antithyroid drugs for over 5 years with positive TSH receptor antibodies.

V dropped 1 base and J dropped 4; count of bases not matched to a gene: 3. This CDR3 is 16 amino acids long. The time point denotes: persistent/refractory GD, antithyroid drugs over 5 years with positive TRAb. Following extraction of RNA from PBMCs, that RNA was used to make the TCR library. Patients were enrolled at an endocrinology department in Xi'an, China. Building the TCR beta libraries relied on iRepertoire HTBI primers, and CDR3 regions underwent Arm-PCR. A single record per CDR3 protein comes from TCRdb applying MiXCR to the multiplex PCR reads. This table has 450,000 or so distinct CDR3 sequences, 20% to 25% appearing once. This clonotype was observed a handful of times.

The genes are TRBV12-3 or TRBV12-4 and TRBJ2-1; 11 positions agree with TRBD2. Sequences were derived from peripheral blood mononuclear cells (PBMCs), sampled when the disease was refractory, from a patient treated with antithyroid drugs. This sequence was found in a female donor with Graves disease. CDR3 in amino acids: CASSLVGLAVYNEQFF. CDR3 coding DNA: TGTGCCAGCAGTTTAGTGGGACTAGCGGTTTACAATGAGCAGTTCTTC.